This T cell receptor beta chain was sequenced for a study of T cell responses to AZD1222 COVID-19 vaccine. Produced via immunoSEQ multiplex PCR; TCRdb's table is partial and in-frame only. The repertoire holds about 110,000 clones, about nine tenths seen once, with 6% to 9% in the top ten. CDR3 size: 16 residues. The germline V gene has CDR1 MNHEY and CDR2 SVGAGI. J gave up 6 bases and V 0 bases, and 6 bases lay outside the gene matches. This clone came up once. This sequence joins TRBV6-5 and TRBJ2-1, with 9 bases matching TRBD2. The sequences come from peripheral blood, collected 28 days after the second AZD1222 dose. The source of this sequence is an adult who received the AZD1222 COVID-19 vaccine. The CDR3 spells CASSYSLAGFSNEQFF. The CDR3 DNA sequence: TGTGCCAGCAGTTACTCGCTAGCGGGATTTTCCAATGAGCAGTTCTTC.